This record concerns one T cell receptor (beta chain) sequence. Antigen: not known. The data were obtained in a study of monozygotic twins with inflammatory bowel disease. Via template switching, UMIs carrying a 6-nucleotide sample barcode were introduced. TCRdb reprocessed the 5' RACE reads and reports one entry per CDR3 protein, with no DNA. In all, the sample yields over 100,000 distinct CDR3 sequences. General study points: The analysis did not separate different T cell subtypes.

Germline V gene sequence: CDR1 SGHTA, CDR2 FQGTGA. The CDR3 runs to 18 residues. Sequencing input: blood. This rearrangement joins TRBV7-3 to TRBJ2-1; TCRdb picks TRBD1, but there is no DNA to check that call. This clonotype was obtained from a human donor with ulcerative colitis or Crohn's disease, or a healthy co-twin of an affected twin (not recorded which). This CDR3 reads CASSSSPSGTEINNEQFF.